The 30 T cell receptor beta chains below come from one sample, sequenced in a study of radiotherapy plus CTLA-4 blockade in lung cancer. Data came from immunoSEQ multiplex PCR; TCRdb stores just in-frame clones and leaves some out. Of 62,000 or so clones in the sample, around 80% are singletons; the top ten hold roughly 9.7%. The sequenced sample was peripheral blood, obtained from a patient treated with radiotherapy plus ipilimumab. These receptors came from a human donor with non-small cell lung cancer who had a complete response to radiotherapy plus ipilimumab.

The chain couples TRBV21-1 to TRBJ2-7; TRBD2, as called in the table, went unchecked against the DNA. TRBV21-1 is shown as a pseudogene. The CDR3 spans 15 residues. The CDR3 coding sequence is TGTGCCAGCGCTCTCTCGGGGGCGGGGGTCTACGAGCAGTACGTC. This gives the protein CASALSGAGVYEQYV.

The V call is TRBV7-2, the J call TRBJ1-2; 7 bases match TRBD1. The CDR3 contains 17 residues. CDR1 is SGHTA, CDR2 FQGNSA, per germline. J lost 4 bases, V lost 5 bases, and 16 bases had no gene match. In DNA, the CDR3 is TGTGCCAGCAGCAGGCCAAAAGACAGGGCAGTATCCTATGGCTACACCTTC. This codes for CASSRPKDRAVSYGYTF.

This rearrangement joins TRBV11-3 to TRBJ2-3; 8 bases are shared with TRBD1. Trimming took 4 bases from V and 6 from J; bases not matched to a gene: 9. The germline V gene encodes CDR1 SGHNT and CDR2 YENEEA. The CDR3 totals 15 residues. CDR3 nucleotides: TGTGCCAGCAGCTCGAGGACAGGGAGTACGGATACGCAGTATTTT. Amino acid sequence: CASSSRTGSTDTQYF.

Here the CDR3 DNA reads TGTGCCAGCAGTGAACGGTCAGATAACTATGGCTACACCTTC. This sequence encodes CASSERSDNYGYTF. This chain links TRBV2 with TRBJ1-2; unclear D gene. The CDR3 is 14 amino acids. Trimming took 2 bases from V and 1 from J, leaving 8 bases between them. Germline V lookup: CDR1 SNHLY, CDR2 FYNNEI.

This chain uses TRBV9 with TRBJ1-2; 7 bases match TRBD1. The CDR3 runs 17 residues. V gave up 0 bases and J gave up 5 bases; unmatched junction bases: 13. Germline V CDR1 and CDR2: SGDLS, YYNGEE. Written as DNA, the CDR3 is TGTGCCAGCAGCGTAGGCGAGGGGGGCAGGGGGGAATATGGCTACACCTTC. Its translation is CASSVGEGGRGEYGYTF.

The chain is built from TRBV4-3 and TRBJ2-1; D perhaps matches TRBD2 (7 bases). This CDR3 is 17 amino acids long. Germline-derived CDR1 and CDR2 are LGHNA and YSLEER. Between the trimmed V and J ends, which lost 1 base and 9 bases, there was a span of 22 bases. The CDR3 DNA reads as TGCGCCAGCAGCCAAGCCGGTTTCGGGAGCGGGACATCTGAGCAGTTCTTC. Amino acids: CASSQAGFGSGTSEQFF.

This chain connects TRBV30 to TRBJ2-5; 11 positions agree with TRBD1. Trimming removed 3 bases from V and 3 bases from J; junction bases left unmatched: 6. This CDR3 is built from 15 residues. CDR1 and CDR2 from the germline V gene are GTSNPN and SVGIG (reference sequence). CDR3 protein: CAWRKGGQGEETQYF. Here the CDR3 DNA reads TGTGCCTGGAGAAAAGGGGGACAGGGGGAAGAGACCCAGTACTTC.

The rearrangement joins TRBV7-9 to TRBJ1-2; D not certain. The V and J ends lost 5 bases and 5 bases respectively, with 12 bases between them. The CDR3 has 13 residues. The germline CDR1 and CDR2 sequences are SEHNR and FQNEAQ (reference sequence). The CDR3 here is CASSPYGEYGYTF. The CDR3 bases are TGTGCCAGCAGCCCCTATGGAGAATATGGCTACACCTTC.

The chain employs TRBV11-3 and TRBJ2-3; TRBD2 might be the D (6 bases). CDR1 SGHNT and CDR2 YENEEA come from the germline V gene. Trimming left V 5 bases short and J 5 bases short, with 20 bases between. The CDR3 consists of 16 residues. CDR3 in DNA: TGTGCCAGCAGCCAATCTAGCGTTTTAGGAGGAGATACGCAGTATTTT. Residues: CASSQSSVLGGDTQYF.

The chain joins TRBV6-1 to TRBJ1-2, with D unresolved. V was cut by 4 bases and J by 1 base, with 10 bases left in between. The CDR3 is 14 amino acids. Germline values: CDR1 MNHNS, CDR2 SASEGT. DNA of the CDR3: TGTGCCAGCAGTGGGTCCTGGGGTAACTATGGCTACACCTTC. Translated: CASSGSWGNYGYTF.

The chain recombines TRBV28 with TRBJ1-1; D unresolved. The CDR3 contains 13 residues. V lost 5 bases, J lost 8 bases, and 15 bases lay in between. The germline CDR1 and CDR2 sequences are MDHEN and SYDVKM. The CDR3 sequence: CASSPTWAPEAFF. The CDR3 region has the DNA TGTGCCAGCAGTCCGACCTGGGCCCCCGAAGCTTTCTTT.

Here the CDR3 reads CSVQGDLSGNTIYF. CDR3 DNA: TGCAGCGTTCAGGGGGACCTCTCTGGAAACACCATATATTTT. The rearrangement links TRBV29-1 to TRBJ1-3; 7 bases are a match to TRBD1. The V and J ends lost 5 bases and 0 bases, in that order; junction bases with no gene match: 4. The CDR3 covers 14 residues. Germline V gene data show CDR1 as SQVTM and CDR2 as ANQGSEA.

Regarding this clone: At one end, the junction sequence differs from germline, possibly due to a read error. Other DNA sequences of this sample code for an identical CDR3. V is TRBV19 and J is TRBJ1-3; 7 nucleotides line up with TRBD1. From germline, CDR1 is LNHDA and CDR2 SQIVND (reference sequence). CDR3 size: 16 residues. CDR3 sequence (DNA): TGCGCCAGTAGTAGCGGACAGGTTTTCTCTGGAAACACCATATATTTT. It specifies CASSSGQVFSGNTIYF.

The V gene is TRBV7-2, the J gene TRBJ1-5, with TRBD1 matching over 10 bases. The CDR3 has 15 amino acids. Trimming at V came to 5 bases and at J to 1 base, leaving 2 bases not matched to a gene. Germline CDR1 SGHTA, CDR2 FQGNSA. The CDR3 sequence is CASSRQGASNQPQHF. DNA for the CDR3: TGTGCCAGCAGCCGACAGGGGGCCAGCAATCAGCCCCAGCATTTT.

V and J are TRBV7-6 and TRBJ2-6; possible D gene TRBD1, 5 bases. With 5 bases removed from V and 2 bases from J, the gap between germline ends came to 16 bases. Germline CDR1 reads SGHVS; CDR2 reads FNYEAQ. The CDR3 has 17 residues. The CDR3 protein is CASSPGSLMTGANVLTF. DNA for the CDR3: TGTGCCAGCAGCCCAGGGTCTCTCATGACTGGGGCCAACGTCCTGACTTTC.

This CDR3 is CASSSASHNLHEKLFF. Written as DNA, the CDR3 is TGTGCCAGCAGCTCCGCTTCCCATAACCTCCATGAAAAACTGTTTTTT. The chain employs TRBV7-2 and TRBJ1-4; D gene ambiguous. Deletions cut 4 bases from V and 6 bases from J, with 18 bases between. CDR3 length: 16 amino acids. Germline loops: CDR1 SGHTA, CDR2 FQGNSA.

The chain recombines TRBV5-1 with TRBJ2-1; 9 bases align to TRBD2. CDR1 SGHRS and CDR2 YFSETQ come from the germline V gene. V trimming: 4 bases; J trimming: 4 bases; junction bases outside the gene matches: 6. The CDR3 contains 15 residues. CDR3 nucleotide sequence: TGCGCCAGCAGCCTCAGCGGGGGGACTTACAATGAGCAGTTCTTC. Amino acid sequence: CASSLSGGTYNEQFF.

This clone was seen only once. The chain employs TRBV5-1 and TRBJ2-5, with 7 bases matching TRBD2. The CDR3 extends over 17 amino acids. The V gene end was trimmed by 1 base and the J gene end by 1 base; junction bases not matched to a gene: 10. The germline CDR1 and CDR2 sequences are SGHRS and YFSETQ. CDR3 sequence: CASSLWGGTRSQETQYF. DNA of the CDR3: TGCGCCAGCAGCTTGTGGGGAGGGACGCGGTCCCAAGAGACCCAGTACTTC.

The gene calls are TRBV5-1 and TRBJ2-1, with TRBD2 matching 9 bases. This CDR3 contains 16 residues. Germline V gene lookup returns CDR1 SGHRS and CDR2 YFSETQ. The J segment lost 9 bases and the V segment lost 0 bases, leaving 10 bases of the junction unmatched. The CDR3 nucleotides are TGCGCCAGCAGCTTGGGGGCGGGACTAGCTTCTAGTGAGCAGTTCTTC. As protein: CASSLGAGLASSEQFF.

The genes are TRBV5-1 and TRBJ2-1, with D perhaps TRBD2 (5 bases). V shed 4 bases and J shed 7 bases, with 15 bases lying between them. This CDR3 comprises 14 residues. Germline-derived CDR1 and CDR2 are SGHRS and YFSETQ. Written as DNA, the CDR3 is TGCGCCAGCAGCCCAACGCCTAGCCCAAATGAGCAGTTCTTC. Its protein product is CASSPTPSPNEQFF.

The chain employs TRBV5-6 and TRBJ2-4, with 11 bases matching TRBD2. CDR1 SGHDT and CDR2 YYEEEE come from the germline V gene. V lost 4 bases, J lost 2 bases, and 5 bases stayed unmatched. The CDR3 runs to 16 residues. CDR3 in amino acids: CASSRTSGGTKNIQYF. CDR3 nucleotides: TGTGCCAGCAGCCGTACTAGCGGGGGAACCAAAAACATTCAGTACTTC.

This clone was seen more than once but under ten times. This sequence joins TRBV30 and TRBJ2-7, with a tentative D call TRBD2 (7 bases). CDR3 length: 14 amino acids. V was cut by 0 bases and J by 9 bases, with 18 bases left in between. The V gene's germline CDR1 is GTSNPN and CDR2 SVGIG (reference sequence). The CDR3 region has the DNA TGTGCCTGGAGTGTCGAGAGGCGGGGGCTAGGGCAGTACTTC. Protein: CAWSVERRGLGQYF.

This chain connects TRBV28 to TRBJ1-1, with TRBD1 as a possible D gene (6 bases). V dropped 7 bases and J dropped 11 bases, with 20 bases sitting between them. Per the germline V gene, CDR1 is MDHEN and CDR2 is SYDVKM. This CDR3 is built from 13 residues. CDR3 loop: CASTSGGGRSAFF. CDR3 coding DNA: TGTGCCAGCACCTCCGGGGGGGGCAGGAGTGCTTTCTTT.

V is TRBV2 and J is TRBJ2-1; D gene uncertain. The germline CDR1 and CDR2 sequences are SNHLY and FYNNEI. The CDR3 is 15 amino acids. The V gene lost 0 bases and the J gene lost 4 bases, with 10 bases spanning the gap. CDR3 loop: CASSEAQLRYNEQFF. For the CDR3, the DNA is TGTGCCAGCAGTGAAGCGCAACTACGATACAATGAGCAGTTCTTC. The full variable domain, rest sourced from reference TRBV2 and TRBJ2-1, is EPEVTQTPSHQVTQMGQEVILRCVPISNHLYFYWYRQILGQKVEFLVSFYNNEISEKSEIFDDQFSVERPDGSNFTLKIRSTKLEDSAMYFCASSEAQLRYNEQFFGPGTRLTVL.

The chain is built from TRBV7-9 and TRBJ2-5; 13 bases are a match to TRBD2. Germline-derived CDR1 and CDR2 are SEHNR and FQNEAQ (reference sequence). Losses at the gene ends were 8 bases for V and 7 bases for J; bases not matched to a gene: 7. This CDR3 spans 14 amino acids. The CDR3 loop reads CASAPLAGGATQYF. The CDR3 DNA reads TGTGCCAGCGCCCCACTAGCGGGGGGGGCGACCCAGTACTTC.

A few counts support this clone. The rearrangement uses TRBV5-6 and TRBJ2-7; TRBD2 aligns across 8 bases. The CDR3 runs 13 residues. Germline CDR1 SGHDT, CDR2 YYEEEE. J was trimmed by 3 bases and V by 7 bases; bases with no gene match: 6. CDR3 loop: CASGAGVGYEQYV. DNA of the CDR3: TGTGCCAGCGGAGCGGGAGTGGGCTACGAGCAGTACGTC.

This chain uses TRBV6-1 with TRBJ2-3; D is unclear. Germline V gives CDR1 MNHNS, CDR2 SASEGT. The CDR3 has 15 residues. The V and J ends lost 7 bases and 0 bases respectively, with 14 bases between them. This chain's CDR3 is CASIRAAFSTDTQYF. The CDR3, as DNA: TGTGCCAGCATTAGGGCAGCCTTCAGCACAGATACGCAGTATTTT.

This chain joins TRBV30 and TRBJ2-7, with TRBD2 matching 12 bases. The CDR3 runs 18 residues. Germline loops: CDR1 GTSNPN, CDR2 SVGIG (reference sequence). With V trimmed by 2 bases and J by 0 bases, 11 bases remained unmatched. The CDR3 DNA reads as TGTGCCTGGAGTCTCCGGACTAGCGGGGTGCCGAGCTCCTACGAGCAGTACTTC. Translation gives CAWSLRTSGVPSSYEQYF.

The chain employs TRBV5-4 and TRBJ1-1, with D tentatively TRBD1 (6 bases). CDR3 length: 14 residues. Germline V gives CDR1 SGHNT, CDR2 YYREEE (reference sequence). Deletions cut 5 bases from V and 1 base from J, with 12 bases between. CDR3 coding DNA: TGTGCCAGCAGACATCGACAGGAGAACACTGAAGCTTTCTTT. Residues: CASRHRQENTEAFF.

For this clone: Germline is not matched at one junction end, which may reflect a read error. The chain is built from TRBV7-7 and TRBJ2-5, with unresolved D. Germline V CDR1 and CDR2: SSHAT, FNYEAQ (reference sequence). The CDR3 has 13 residues. CDR3: CASSLNTEETQYF. The CDR3 bases are TGTGCTAGCAGCTTGAACACGGAAGAGACCCAGTACTTC.